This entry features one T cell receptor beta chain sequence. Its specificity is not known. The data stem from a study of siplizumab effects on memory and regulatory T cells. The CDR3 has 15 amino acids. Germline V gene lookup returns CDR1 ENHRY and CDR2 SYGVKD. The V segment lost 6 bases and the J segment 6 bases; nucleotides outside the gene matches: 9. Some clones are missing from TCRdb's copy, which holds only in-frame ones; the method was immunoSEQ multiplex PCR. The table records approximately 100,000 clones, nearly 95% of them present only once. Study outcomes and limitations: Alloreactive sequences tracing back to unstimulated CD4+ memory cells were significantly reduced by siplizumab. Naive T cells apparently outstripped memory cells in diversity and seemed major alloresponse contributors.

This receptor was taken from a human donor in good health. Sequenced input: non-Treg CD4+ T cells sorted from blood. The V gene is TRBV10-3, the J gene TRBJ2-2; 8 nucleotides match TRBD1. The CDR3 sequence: CAIRSGTGQSGELFF. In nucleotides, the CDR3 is TGTGCCATCAGGTCCGGGACAGGTCAATCCGGGGAGCTGTTTTTT.